This TCR beta chain appears in the sequencing data of a study of shared clonotypes between healthy human individuals. Germline assignment: CDR1 SGHVS and CDR2 FNYEAQ. The CDR3 extends over 14 amino acids. Trimming removed 8 bases from V and 1 base from J, with 14 bases in between. Naive CD8 cells lacked CD45RO and underwent positive selection for CCR7, leaving out terminally differentiated effector memory CD45RA+ cells. All donors were Caucasian adults living in Nashville, Tennessee. Repertoires were generated with immunoSEQ multiplex PCR, while TCRdb's copy carries only in-frame clones and drops some. The sample contains around 2.1 million clones, 90% to 95% of which appear only once.

The chain employs TRBV7-6 and TRBJ2-5; D is perhaps TRBD2 (5 bases). This TCR came from a man in his late teens or twenties in good health. Some clones in this sample may be carry-over from other donors' samples. Sequenced input: naive CD8+ T cells from PBMCs. The CDR3 sequence is CASSTRVGQETQYF. The CDR3 bases are TGTGCCAGCTCAACTAGGGTGGGCCAAGAGACCCAGTACTTC. The complete variable domain, with remaining parts taken from reference TRBV7-6 and TRBJ2-5, reads GAGVSQSPRYKVTKRGQDVALRCDPISGHVSLYWYRQALGQGPEFLTYFNYEAQQDKSGLPNDRFSAERPEGSISTLTIQRTEQRDSAMYRCASSTRVGQETQYFGPGTRLLVL.